This TCR beta chain was observed in a study of cytomegalovirus exposure and HLA in healthy donors. Using immunoSEQ multiplex PCR, the repertoire was profiled, and TCRdb retains in-frame clones only, with some absent. The sample records approximately 150,000 clones, approximately 89% being singletons. Concerning this clone itself: Its antigen remains unknown.

The CDR3 runs to 14 residues. V was trimmed by 4 bases and J by 8 bases, leaving 12 bases between them. CDR1 SGHTA and CDR2 FQGNSA come from the germline V gene. Study-wide results and limits: The majority of TCR sequences were rare, yet some public TCRs appeared in many donors. The listing of roughly 160 TCR beta chains classed them as cytomegalovirus-associated.

The sequencing sample was made of PBMCs. This clonotype was obtained from a man between 18 and 35 years old in good health and CMV-seropositive. The chain links TRBV7-2 to TRBJ1-6; D is ambiguous. The CDR3 sequence is CASSYGEPDSPLHF. CDR3 coding DNA: TGTGCCAGCAGCTACGGGGAACCGGATTCACCCCTCCACTTT.